The source of this T cell receptor beta chain is a study of T cells in Graves' hyperthyroidism and ophthalmopathy (dated by TCRdb to between 2017 and 2020). With regard to the full study: To identify distinguishing TCR V-J signatures, a discovery cohort of about a hundred patients was used, comprising 43 with Graves' ophthalmopathy and approximately 58 with stable Graves' hyperthyroidism. Prospective prediction of ophthalmopathy was tested in an independent validation cohort consisting of some 19 hyperthyroidism patients and about 17 patients who later progressed to ophthalmopathy. The 100 or so discovery patients were divided at random into training and test sets in a 7:3 ratio. In addition, the study compared T-cell repertoires in thyroid tissue and in blood from about six Graves' hyperthyroidism patients. Once sampling was done, hyperthyroidism patients were given methimazole at a starting dose of 30 mg daily, whereas ophthalmopathy patients were given high-dose intravenous methylprednisolone. The paper describes TCR Vbeta CDR3 sequencing of some 130 peripheral blood samples, made up of about 40 ophthalmopathy patients, 70 to 75 hyperthyroidism patients and around 17 progressor patients. Paper-wide results and their limitations: A 13 V-J signature model separated ophthalmopathy from stable hyperthyroidism, with about 88% sensitivity and 81% to 82% specificity in cross-validation and 80%/75% in testing. Sample size was not statistically predetermined, and blinding of investigators to group allocation was not performed. Blood samples also contained most of the expanded thyroid clonotypes (frequency above 0.001), which suggests that blood repertoires may reflect thyroid immune responses. In validation, the model predicted progression to ophthalmopathy with 60% to 71% sensitivity and approximately 78% specificity, a median of roughly seven months before onset.

Taken from cysteine to phenylalanine, the CDR3 has 13 residues. Here the CDR3 DNA is all that survives: 39 bases in frame from base 1. Reading the germline V gene gives CDR1 SQVTM and CDR2 ANQGSEA. The junction shows trimming of 6 bases on V and 4 bases on J, plus 15 bases between the germline ends. The TCR beta CDR3 regions were amplified from RNA transcripts. A first-round RT-PCR of the TCR CDR3 used the HTBI primer set with the Qiagen OneStep RT-PCR kit. The libraries were constructed in a second round of multiplex PCR and then size-selected and purified. Paired-end sequencing of the libraries was performed with 100 bp reads on an Illumina HiSeq2000. As for the original processing: SOAPnuke was used to process the raw data, throwing out any read that contained adapters or uncalled bases, had a mean Phred below 15, or lacked an exact constant-primer or identifier match. COPE v1.2.5 was used to merge high-quality paired reads, and clonotypes were defined as unique nucleotide sequences. MiTCR v1.1 was used to align clonotypes to the IMGT TRBV, TRBD and TRBJ reference segments. Only V-J combinations with frequency above 0.0001, covering 99.2% of repertoires, were analysed. A TCS score was defined as the ratio between F50 (clonal expansion) and ExV (chaos), using BLOSUM62-based TCRdist between CDR3 peptides within each V-J. Welch's t-statistics and random forest reduced around 520 V-J features to some 14, which were used in a naive Bayes classifier (R e1071). The Morisita-Horn index was used to measure how similar the thyroid and blood repertoires were. TCRdb reanalyzed the raw reads on its own, using fastp at Q25 for trimming and MiXCR for clone calling, and kept in-frame beta chains. Every entry covers one CDR3 protein and lists the most common genes and DNA from its rows. In this record, the V and J calls reflect TCRdb's handling and not the investigators' own analysis. The sample table shows 450,000 to 700,000 distinct CDR3 sequences, and 40% to 55% are seen once. In total, the top ten clones hold about 8.3% of the sample.

A patient counted as having stable Graves' hyperthyroidism if no progression to ophthalmopathy occurred over 18 months of follow-up. The hyperthyroidism patients were between 18 and 65 years old and newly diagnosed, with a disease duration of less than 2 months. Exclusion was applied to patients with uncontrolled infections, other autoimmune diseases, pregnancy or lactation. Diagnoses relied on clinical symptoms, serum thyroxine and TRAb, thyroid ultrasound and orbital computed tomography. Trizol reagent was used to extract total RNA, and RNA quality was then checked on an Agilent 2100 Bioanalyzer. On this clonotype: Its antigen is not yet known. It has no much larger one-base neighbor in the sample; base qualities were not kept.

The sequence links TRBV29-1 to TRBJ1-2; TRBD1 could be the D gene, as 5 bases match. The clonotype originates from a woman under 30 with Graves' hyperthyroidism. Sequenced sample: peripheral blood or thyroid tissue (not recorded which). The nucleotide sequence reads as follows: TGCAGCGTGGCCGGAGCAGGGAGCTATGGCTACACCTTC. Translated, it gives CSVAGAGSYGYTF.